In its sample, the clone carrying this T cell receptor beta chain was seen once. Antigen unknown. CDR1 and CDR2 (germline): SGHDT, YYEEEE. The CDR3 runs 14 residues. J lost 5 bases, V lost 4 bases, and 3 bases had no gene match. The data stem from a study of cytomegalovirus exposure and HLA in healthy donors. Broader study findings: The study found most TCR sequences rare, yet found some public TCRs in many donors.

The study ran its PCR with 60 Vbeta and 13 Jbeta primers. The method was immunoSEQ multiplex PCR; TCRdb's version includes in-frame clones alone and lacks a portion of them. The sample has approximately 37,000 clones, 65% to 90% seen once. In nominal health when sampled, donors likely had unrecorded immune exposures nonetheless. The gene calls are TRBV5-6 and TRBJ1-6, with 7 positions matching TRBD1. This clonotype originated in a woman aged 18-30 years in good health and CMV-seropositive. The sample taken for sequencing was PBMCs. The CDR3 bases are TGTGCCAGCAGCGGGGACAGCGATAATTCACCCCTCCACTTT. Translated: CASSGDSDNSPLHF.